The source of this TCR beta chain is a study of blood T cell repertoires in COVID-19. Some clones are missing from TCRdb's copy, which holds only in-frame ones; the method was immunoSEQ multiplex PCR. The data hold about 100,000 clones, with about 77% observed a single time. The CDR3 consists of 15 residues. J lost 2 bases, V lost 8 bases, and 9 bases had no gene match. CDR1 is ENHRY, CDR2 SYGVKD, per germline. J is TRBJ2-3 and V is TRBV10-3; TRBD2 matches at 8 bases. The specimen was peripheral blood. The receptor was isolated from a man between 70 and 80 years old with active or convalescent COVID-19. The CDR3 region has the DNA TGTGCCATCTCCAGAACTAGCGGTATCACAGATACGCAGTATTTT. Protein: CAISRTSGITDTQYF.